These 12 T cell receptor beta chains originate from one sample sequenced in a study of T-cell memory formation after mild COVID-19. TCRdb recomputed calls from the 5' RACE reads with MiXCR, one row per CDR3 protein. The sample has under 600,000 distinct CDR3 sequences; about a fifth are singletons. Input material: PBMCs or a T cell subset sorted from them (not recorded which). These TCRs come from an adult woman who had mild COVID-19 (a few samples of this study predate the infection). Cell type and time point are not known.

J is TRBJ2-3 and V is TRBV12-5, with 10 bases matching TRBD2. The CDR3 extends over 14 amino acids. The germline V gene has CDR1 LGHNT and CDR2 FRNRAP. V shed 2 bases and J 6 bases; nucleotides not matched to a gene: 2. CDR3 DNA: TGTGCTAGTGGTTTGACACTAGCGGGGGATACGCAGTATTTT. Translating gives CASGLTLAGDTQYF.

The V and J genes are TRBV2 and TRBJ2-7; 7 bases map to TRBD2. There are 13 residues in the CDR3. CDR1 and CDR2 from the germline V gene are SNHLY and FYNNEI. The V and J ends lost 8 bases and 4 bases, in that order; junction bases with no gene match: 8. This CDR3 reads CASLGRAAYEQYF. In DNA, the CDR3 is TGTGCCAGCCTGGGGAGGGCCGCGTACGAGCAGTACTTC. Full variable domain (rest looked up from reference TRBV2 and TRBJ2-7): EPEVTQTPSHQVTQMGQEVILRCVPISNHLYFYWYRQILGQKVEFLVSFYNNEISEKSEIFDDQFSVERPDGSNFTLKIRSTKLEDSAMYFCASLGRAAYEQYFGPGTRLTVT.

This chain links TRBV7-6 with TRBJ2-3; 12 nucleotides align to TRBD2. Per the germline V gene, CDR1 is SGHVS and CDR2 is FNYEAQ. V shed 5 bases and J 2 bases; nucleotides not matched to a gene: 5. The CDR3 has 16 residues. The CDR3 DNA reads TGTGCCAGCAGCACCCTAGCGGGAGGGTCCACAGATACGCAGTATTTT. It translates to CASSTLAGGSTDTQYF.

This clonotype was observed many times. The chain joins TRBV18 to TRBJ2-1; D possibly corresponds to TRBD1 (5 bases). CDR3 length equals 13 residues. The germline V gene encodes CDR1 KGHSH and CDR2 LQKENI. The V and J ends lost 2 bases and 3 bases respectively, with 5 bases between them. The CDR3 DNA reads TGTGCCAGCTCACCAAGGGGCTACAATGAGCAGTTCTTC. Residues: CASSPRGYNEQFF.

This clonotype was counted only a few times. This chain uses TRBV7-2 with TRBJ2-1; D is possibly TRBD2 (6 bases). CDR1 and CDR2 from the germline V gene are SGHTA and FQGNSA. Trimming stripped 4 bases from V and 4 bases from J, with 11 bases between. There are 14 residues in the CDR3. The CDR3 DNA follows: TGTGCCAGCAGCTGGGCTAGCGCATACAATGAGCAGTTCTTC. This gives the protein CASSWASAYNEQFF. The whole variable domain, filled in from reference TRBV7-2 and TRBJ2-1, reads GAGVSQSPSNKVTEKGKDVELRCDPISGHTALYWYRQSLGQGLEFLIYFQGNSAPDKSGLPSDRFSAERTGGSVSTLTIQRTQQEDSAVYLCASSWASAYNEQFFGPGTRLTVL.

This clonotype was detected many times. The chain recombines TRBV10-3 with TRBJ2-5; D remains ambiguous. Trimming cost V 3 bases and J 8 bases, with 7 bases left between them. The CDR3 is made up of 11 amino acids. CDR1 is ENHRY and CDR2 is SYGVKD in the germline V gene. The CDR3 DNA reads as TGTGCCATCAGTGAAACTACAACCCAGTACTTC. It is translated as CAISETTTQYF.

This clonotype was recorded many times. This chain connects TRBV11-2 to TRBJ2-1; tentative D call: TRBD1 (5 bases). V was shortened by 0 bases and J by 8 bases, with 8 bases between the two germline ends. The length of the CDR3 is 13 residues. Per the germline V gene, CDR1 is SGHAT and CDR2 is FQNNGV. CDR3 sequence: CASSLDRGDEQFF. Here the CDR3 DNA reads TGTGCCAGCAGCTTAGATAGGGGCGATGAGCAGTTCTTC.

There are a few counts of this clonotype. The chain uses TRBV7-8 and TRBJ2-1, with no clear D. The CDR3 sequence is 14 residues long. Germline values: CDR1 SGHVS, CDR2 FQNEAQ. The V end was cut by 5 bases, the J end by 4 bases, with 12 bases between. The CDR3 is CASSDSSGYNEQFF. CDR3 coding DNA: TGTGCCAGCAGCGACTCTTCTGGGTACAATGAGCAGTTCTTC.

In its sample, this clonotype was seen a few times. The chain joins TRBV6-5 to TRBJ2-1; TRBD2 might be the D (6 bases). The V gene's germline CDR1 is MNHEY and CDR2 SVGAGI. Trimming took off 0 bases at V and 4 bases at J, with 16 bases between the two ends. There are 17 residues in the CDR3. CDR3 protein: CASSYSGRRAGYNEQFF. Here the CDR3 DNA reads TGTGCCAGCAGTTACTCGGGGCGCCGTGCGGGATACAATGAGCAGTTCTTC.

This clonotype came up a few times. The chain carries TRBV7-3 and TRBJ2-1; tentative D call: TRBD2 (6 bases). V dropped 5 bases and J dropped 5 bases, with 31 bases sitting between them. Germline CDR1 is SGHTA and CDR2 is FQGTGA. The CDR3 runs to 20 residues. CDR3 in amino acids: CASSPHGLTRLLWGDNEQFF. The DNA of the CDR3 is TGTGCCAGCAGCCCTCACGGCCTAACTAGACTACTGTGGGGGGACAATGAGCAGTTCTTC.

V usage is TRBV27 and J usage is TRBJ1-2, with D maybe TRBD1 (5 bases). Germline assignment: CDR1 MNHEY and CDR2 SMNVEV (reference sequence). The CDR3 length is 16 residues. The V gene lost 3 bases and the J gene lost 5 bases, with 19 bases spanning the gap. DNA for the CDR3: TGTGCCAGCAGTTTCTGGGGGGTATCGGGCCTTTATGGCTACACCTTC. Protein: CASSFWGVSGLYGYTF.

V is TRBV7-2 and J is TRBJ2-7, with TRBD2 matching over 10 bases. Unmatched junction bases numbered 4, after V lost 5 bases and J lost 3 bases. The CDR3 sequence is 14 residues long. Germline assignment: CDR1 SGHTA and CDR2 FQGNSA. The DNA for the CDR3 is TGTGCCAGCAGCACAAGGACTAGCGGCTACGAGCAGTACTTC. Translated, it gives CASSTRTSGYEQYF.